This T cell receptor (beta chain) derives from a study of blood T cell repertoires in COVID-19. Original methodology: Amplification with reference gene primers provided the estimates of nucleated cell counts. Assay: immunoSEQ multiplex PCR; the TCRdb copy retains only in-frame clones and omits some. That table supplies the V and J calls and clone size; D and trimming were determined from the DNA. The sample includes about 220,000 clones, more than 75% of them seen just once. The CDR3 totals 15 residues. Trimming removed 1 base at V and 3 bases at J, with 9 bases between. Germline CDR1 SGHVS, CDR2 FQNEAQ.

Sequencing was carried out using peripheral blood. The sequence derives from a human donor in a cohort sampled during active COVID-19. The rearrangement links TRBV7-8 to TRBJ1-4; no reliable D call. The CDR3 nucleotides read TGTGCCAGCAGCTTAGGTAGTTTTTCTAATGAAAAACTGTTTTTT. It yields the protein CASSLGSFSNEKLFF.